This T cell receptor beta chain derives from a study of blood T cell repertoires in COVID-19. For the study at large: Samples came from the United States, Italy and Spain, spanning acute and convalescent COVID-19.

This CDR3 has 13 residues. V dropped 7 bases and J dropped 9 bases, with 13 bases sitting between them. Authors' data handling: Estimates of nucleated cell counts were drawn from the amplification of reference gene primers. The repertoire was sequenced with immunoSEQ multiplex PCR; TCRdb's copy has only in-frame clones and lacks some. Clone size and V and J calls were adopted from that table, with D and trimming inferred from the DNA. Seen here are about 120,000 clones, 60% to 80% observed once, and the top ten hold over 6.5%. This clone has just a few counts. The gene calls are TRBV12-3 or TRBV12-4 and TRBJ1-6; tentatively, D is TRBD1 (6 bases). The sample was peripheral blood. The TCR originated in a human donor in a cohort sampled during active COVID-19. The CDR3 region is CASTQGGVSPLHF. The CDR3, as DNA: TGTGCCAGCACCCAAGGGGGGGTTTCACCCCTCCACTTT.